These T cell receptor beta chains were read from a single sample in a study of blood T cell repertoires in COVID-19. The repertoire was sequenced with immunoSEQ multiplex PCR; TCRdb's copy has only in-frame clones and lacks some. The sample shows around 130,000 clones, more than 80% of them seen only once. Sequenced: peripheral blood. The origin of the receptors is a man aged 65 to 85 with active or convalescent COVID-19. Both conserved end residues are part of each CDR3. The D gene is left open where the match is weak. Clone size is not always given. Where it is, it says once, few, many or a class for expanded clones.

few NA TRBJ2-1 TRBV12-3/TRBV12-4 TGTGCCAGCAGTTTAAGCTGGGCCAATGAGCAGTTCTTC CASSLSWANEQFF
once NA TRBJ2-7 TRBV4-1 TGCGCCAGCAGCCACTTGCTCGGAAAGGAGGTTATGCTGTTC CASSHLLGKEVMLF
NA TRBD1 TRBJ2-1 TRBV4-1 TGCGCCAGCAGCCCCCCTCCGACAGGGGGCTCCTACAATGAGCAGTTCTTC CASSPPPTGGSYNEQFF
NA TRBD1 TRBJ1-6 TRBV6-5 TGTGCCAGCAGGGGACAGGGGGCGAATTCACCCCTCCACTTT CASRGQGANSPLHF
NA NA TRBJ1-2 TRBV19 TGTGCCAGTAGTATAGATAGCGCAGGCTACACCTTC CASSIDSAGYTF
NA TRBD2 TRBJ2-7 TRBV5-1 TGCGCCAGCAGCCCGACTAGCGAGACTTACGAGCAGTACTTC CASSPTSETYEQYF
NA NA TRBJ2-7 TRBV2 TGTGCCAGCAGGGTACAGGGAAACGAGCAGTACTTC CASRVQGNEQYF
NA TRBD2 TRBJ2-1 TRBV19 TGTGCCAGCCTGAAGCGGGAGGGGCATGAGCAGTTCTTC CASLKREGHEQFF
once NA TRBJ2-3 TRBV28 TGTGCCAGCAGTTTAATCGGGTTAGATACGCAGTATTTT CASSLIGLDTQYF
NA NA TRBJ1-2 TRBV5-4 TGTGCCAGCAGCTTGCTTATAGGGGACTATGGCTACACCTTC CASSLLIGDYGYTF
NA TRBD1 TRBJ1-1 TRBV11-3 TGTGCCAGCAGCCCACCGGGACAGATTATGGGCACTGAAGCTTTCTTT CASSPPGQIMGTEAFF
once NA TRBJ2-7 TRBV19 TGTGCCAGTAGTATTGATACTAGCAAGTATTCCTACGAGCAGTACTTC CASSIDTSKYSYEQYF
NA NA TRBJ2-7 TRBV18 TGTGCCAGCTCACCCACGATGGAGGGGGCTTACGAGCAGTACTTC CASSPTMEGAYEQYF
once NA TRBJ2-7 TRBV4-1 TGCGCCAGCAGCCTCAGGGGAGGGGCGGGAGTGGAAGAGCAGTACTTC CASSLRGGAGVEEQYF
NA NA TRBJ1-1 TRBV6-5 TGTGCCAGCAGTCCCCCAGGACAGTCTGAAGCTTTCTTT CASSPPGQSEAFF
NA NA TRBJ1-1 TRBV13 TGTGCCAGCAGCCTGGGACACCAGAACACTGAAGCTTTCTTT CASSLGHQNTEAFF
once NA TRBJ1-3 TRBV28 TGTGCCAGCAGCTACAGGGCCTCTGGAAACACCATATATTTT CASSYRASGNTIYF
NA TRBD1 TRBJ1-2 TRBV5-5 TGTGCCAGCAGCTGGACAGGGGATAACTATGGCTACACCTTC CASSWTGDNYGYTF
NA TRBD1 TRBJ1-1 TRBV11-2 TGTGCCAGCAGCTTAGATTATGGACAGGGGCGCTCTGAAGCTTTCTTT CASSLDYGQGRSEAFF
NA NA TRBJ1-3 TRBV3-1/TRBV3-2 TGTGCCAGCAGCCAAGGCCTCGGGGGGGCGGCTGGAAACACCATATATTTT CASSQGLGGAAGNTIYF
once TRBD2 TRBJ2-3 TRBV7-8 TGTGCCAGCAGCTTAGGGGTAGCGGGGGGTCGCACAGATACGCAGTATTTT CASSLGVAGGRTDTQYF
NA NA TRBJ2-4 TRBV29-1 TGCAGCGTTACGGAGGGTGTGAACATTCAGTACTTC CSVTEGVNIQYF